This TCR beta chain was found in a study of blood T cell repertoires in COVID-19. This CDR3 is 16 amino acids long. The J segment lost 5 bases and the V segment lost 0 bases, leaving 3 bases of the junction unmatched. The germline V gene has CDR1 SGHRS and CDR2 YFSETQ. In the authors' methods: Amplification from reference gene primers served as the basis for estimated nucleated cell counts. This table comes from immunoSEQ multiplex PCR, and its TCRdb copy is limited to in-frame clones, with some not included. V and J calls and clone size are copied from that table; D and trimming were computed from the DNA. The data hold around 95,000 clones, with roughly nine tenths observed a single time.

Material for sequencing was peripheral blood. The receptor comes from a man aged 25-45 years in a cohort sampled during active COVID-19. The chain is built from TRBV5-1 and TRBJ2-3, with 13 bases that match TRBD2. The CDR3 is CASSLGGLAGRDTQYF. As DNA, the CDR3 is TGCGCCAGCAGCTTGGGGGGACTAGCGGGGAGAGATACGCAGTATTTT.